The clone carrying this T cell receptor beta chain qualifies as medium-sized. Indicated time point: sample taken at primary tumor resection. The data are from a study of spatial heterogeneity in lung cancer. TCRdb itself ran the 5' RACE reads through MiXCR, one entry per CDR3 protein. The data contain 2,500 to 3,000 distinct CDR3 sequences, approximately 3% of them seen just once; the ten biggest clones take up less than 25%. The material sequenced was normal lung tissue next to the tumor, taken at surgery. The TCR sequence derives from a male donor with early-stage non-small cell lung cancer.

The CDR3 spells CASSLQRMNTEAFF. The CDR3 coding sequence is TGTGCCAGCAGCTTACAGCGTATGAACACTGAAGCTTTCTTT. The chain uses TRBV5-5 and TRBJ1-1, with D hard to call. The CDR3 contains 14 residues. Trimming took off 2 bases at V and 0 bases at J, with 8 bases between the two ends. Per germline, CDR1 SGHKS and CDR2 YYEKEE (reference sequence). The entire variable domain, with the rest obtained from reference TRBV5-5 and TRBJ1-1, is as follows: DAGVTQSPTHLIKTRGQQVTLRCSPISGHKSVSWYQQVLGQGPQFIFQYYEKEERGRGNFPDRFSARQFPNYSSELNVNALLLGDSALYLCASSLQRMNTEAFFGQGTRLTVV.